This record concerns one TCR beta chain sequence. Germline CDR1 is DFQATT and CDR2 is SNEGSKA (reference sequence). The CDR3 runs to 13 residues. Trimming removed 3 bases from V and 9 bases from J, with 15 bases in between. These data originate in a study of blood T cell repertoires in COVID-19. A COVID-19 case was met by exposed participants within 2 weeks before study entry. The table came from immunoSEQ multiplex PCR; TCRdb's copy has only in-frame clones and leaves some out. The repertoire holds about 350,000 clones, with more than 70% as singletons. The sequenced sample was PBMCs or T cells enriched from blood (not recorded which). This receptor was taken from a woman aged 25 to 39 who had been exposed to COVID-19. The chain couples TRBV20-1 to TRBJ2-1, with D maybe TRBD2 (5 bases). The CDR3 loop reads CSASAGLAAEQFF. DNA for the CDR3: TGCAGTGCTAGTGCTGGACTCGCGGCTGAGCAGTTCTTC.